This T cell receptor (beta chain) was recovered during a study of blood T cell repertoires in COVID-19. About the research overall: The United States, Italy and Spain were the sources of the acute and convalescent COVID-19 samples. T cells, B-cell-depleted T cells, or PBMCs provided the cDNA or gDNA that served as material.

This clone was observed once. V lost 0 bases to trimming and J lost 8 bases, with 14 bases between them. Per germline, CDR1 SGHRS and CDR2 YFSETQ. The CDR3 runs 15 residues. Authors' analysis steps: Researchers report that nucleated cell counts were estimated from reference gene primer amplification. Using immunoSEQ multiplex PCR, the repertoire was profiled, and TCRdb retains in-frame clones only, with some absent. V and J calls and clone size follow that table, whereas D and trimming were derived from the DNA. The repertoire consists of some 120,000 clones, with approximately 80% occurring once and the leading ten covering under 0.85%.

The sample comprised peripheral blood. This sequence originates from a woman aged 70-85 years with acute or convalescent COVID-19. The V call is TRBV5-1, the J call TRBJ1-4; TRBD1 might be the D (5 bases). CDR3 sequence reads: CASSLEGIEREKLFF. The DNA of the CDR3 is TGCGCCAGCAGCTTGGAGGGGATCGAGAGAGAAAAACTGTTTTTT.